These T cell receptor beta chains were read from a single sample in a study of shared clonotypes between healthy human individuals. Sequencing was performed with immunoSEQ multiplex PCR; in TCRdb, only in-frame clones are kept and a portion is missing. The table records about 1.1 million clones, around three quarters of them present only once. The sequenced sample was memory CD4+ T cells from PBMCs. These receptor sequences come from a young man in good health. Some clones in this sample may be carry-over from other donors' samples. The CDR3 runs from the conserved cysteine through the conserved F or W. A D gene is named only where the DNA matches it firmly. Size values are once, few and many counts, or a class for expanded clones, and some rows have none.

15	TRBV30	-	-	TRBJ2-7	TGTGCCTGGGACTGGAGAGGCAGACCTTCTCGCGAGCAGTACTTC	CAWDWRGRPSREQYF
13	TRBV2	-	TRBD1	TRBJ1-2	TGTGCCAGCGGGACAGGGGGCTTCGGCGGCTACACCTTC	CASGTGGFGGYTF
16	TRBV18	-	-	TRBJ1-3	TGTGCCAGCTCACCAGCAGGGGAGAGCTCTGGAAACACCATATATTTT	CASSPAGESSGNTIYF
14	TRBV28	-	-	TRBJ1-5	TGTGCCATCGCCGGGGCCTATAGCAATCAGCCCCAGCATTTT	CAIAGAYSNQPQHF
13	TRBV7-9	-	-	TRBJ2-5	TGTGCCAGCCGCCTCGGGACCTACGAGACCCAGTACTTC	CASRLGTYETQYF
18	TRBV4-2	-	TRBD1	TRBJ2-2	TGTGCCAGCAGCCAGAGTACCCCGGGACAGGGCGATACCGGGGAGCTGTTTTTT	CASSQSTPGQGDTGELFF
14	TRBV5-1	few	-	TRBJ2-5	TGCGCCAGCAGCTTGGGTCACTTGGGGGAGACCCAGTACTTC	CASSLGHLGETQYF
19	TRBV10-3	-	TRBD2	TRBJ2-7	TGTGCCATCAGTGACCTAGCGGGCGGAACTAGCGGGAGTCCCTACGAGCAGTACTTC	CAISDLAGGTSGSPYEQYF
15	TRBV28	-	-	TRBJ2-4	TGTGCCAGCAGGTCGGGGCCTTTAGCCAAAAACATTCAGTACTTC	CASRSGPLAKNIQYF
14	TRBV7-2	-	-	TRBJ1-3	TGTGCCAGCAGCTCCGGACAGATACAGGACACCATATATTTT	CASSSGQIQDTIYF
17	TRBV7-9	-	TRBD2	TRBJ2-1	TGTGCCAGCAGCCCCCCCTGGCGGGAGGGCCCATACAATGAGCAGTTCTTC	CASSPPWREGPYNEQFF
13	TRBV11-2	medium-sized	TRBD1	TRBJ1-5	TGTGCCAGCAGCTGGACAGGGGGTCAGCCCCAGCATTTT	CASSWTGGQPQHF
13	TRBV6-6	-	TRBD1	TRBJ1-2	TGTGCCAGCAGTCCCTGGACAGGGAATGGCTACACCTTC	CASSPWTGNGYTF
15	TRBV18	-	-	TRBJ2-5	TGTGCCAGCTCACCACTGGTGTCGTCGGTCCAGACCCAGTACTTC	CASSPLVSSVQTQYF
15	TRBV28	-	TRBD1	TRBJ2-3	TGTGCCAGCAGCCCCCGGGACAGGCCTCTGGATACGCAGTATTTT	CASSPRDRPLDTQYF
14	TRBV7-8	-	-	TRBJ1-2	TGTGCCAGCAGCCGCTCAGGGGACAACTATGGCTACACCTTC	CASSRSGDNYGYTF
14	TRBV11-1	-	TRBD1	TRBJ2-7	TGTGCCAGCAGCTTAGAGGGACAGTTCTACGAGCAGTACTTC	CASSLEGQFYEQYF
13	TRBV7-2	-	TRBD1	TRBJ2-5	TGTGCCAGCAGTTTGGGACAGGGGGAGACCCAGTACTTC	CASSLGQGETQYF
17	TRBV4-1	few	TRBD2	TRBJ2-1	TGCGCCAGCAGCCAGGGTCGAAGGCTAGCGGGGTACAATGAGCAGTTCTTC	CASSQGRRLAGYNEQFF
13	TRBV11-2	-	-	TRBJ2-2	TGTGCCAGCAGCTCTCAAGGGCGCGGGGAGCTGTTTTTT	CASSSQGRGELFF
14	TRBV28	few	-	TRBJ2-5	TGTGCCAGCAGTCCCGGGGGCGGGAAAGAGACCCAGTACTTC	CASSPGGGKETQYF
13	TRBV4-2	-	-	TRBJ2-1	TGTGCCAGCAGCCAAGATTCTAGAAATGAGCAGTTCTTC	CASSQDSRNEQFF
16	TRBV21-1	-	-	TRBJ1-2	TGTGCCAGCAGGCGCAATGGGACAGGGGACAACTATGGCTACACCTTC	CASRRNGTGDNYGYTF
13	TRBV19	-	TRBD1	TRBJ2-7	TGTGCCAGTAGTCAAGACAGGGGTACGGAGCAGTACTTC	CASSQDRGTEQYF
16	TRBV2	-	TRBD1	TRBJ2-3	TGTGCCAGCAGTCAGGACAGGGGTTTGTTGACAGATACGCAGTATTTT	CASSQDRGLLTDTQYF
15	TRBV19	-	-	TRBJ1-4	TGTGCCAGTAGTATAGGCCGCTTGACTAATGAAAAACTGTTTTTT	CASSIGRLTNEKLFF
16	TRBV5-5	-	TRBD2	TRBJ2-2	TGTGCCAGCAGGTACTCTAGCGGGACCCCCACCGGGGAGCTGTTTTTT	CASRYSSGTPTGELFF